This entry concerns a single T cell receptor (beta chain). Its target is not known. The data were obtained in a study of identical twins' blood T cells. Study observations and caveats: Twins reportedly had markedly more similar V usage than unrelated donors, even among out-of-frame TCRbeta clonotypes.

One entry per CDR3 protein results from TCRdb running MiXCR on the 5' RACE reads. The table records fewer than 450,000 distinct CDR3 sequences, over 25% of them present only once. CDR3 length: 16 amino acids. The V gene's germline CDR1 is SGHTA and CDR2 FQGNSA. Trimming took off 5 bases at V and 0 bases at J, with 15 bases between the two ends. The origin of this receptor is a woman aged 18-49 years in good health. Sequencing input: PBMCs. The V gene is TRBV7-2, the J gene TRBJ2-3; a weak D match, TRBD1 (6 bases). This chain's CDR3 is CASSPQGRTSTDTQYF. The CDR3 DNA reads TGTGCCAGCAGCCCACAGGGACGGACTAGCACAGATACGCAGTATTTT.